Many counts were recorded for the clone carrying this T cell receptor (beta chain). The data derive from a study of T-cell reconstitution after alpha-beta-depleted transplantation in children. Unique molecular identifiers were incorporated during preparation of the TCRbeta library. TCRdb passed the PCR reads through MiXCR, listing each CDR3 protein once. Seen here are 200,000 to 250,000 distinct CDR3 sequences, roughly a tenth observed once, and the top ten hold about 30%. V lost 2 bases and J lost 6, with 8 bases in between. This CDR3 contains 13 residues. Germline CDR1 reads SGHTA; CDR2 reads FQGNSA.

This TCR derives from a child under two years old with acute myeloid leukemia, due to receive a stem cell transplant. The sample consisted of PBMCs, taken before TCRalphabeta/CD19-depleted stem cell transplant. The chain carries TRBV7-2 and TRBJ2-1; no clear D. The CDR3 sequence is CASSLRRLNEQFF. CDR3 sequence (DNA): TGTGCCAGCAGCTTACGGCGCCTCAATGAGCAGTTCTTC. The full variable domain, with the rest looked up from reference TRBV7-2 and TRBJ2-1, is GAGVSQSPSNKVTEKGKDVELRCDPISGHTALYWYRQSLGQGLEFLIYFQGNSAPDKSGLPSDRFSAERTGGSVSTLTIQRTQQEDSAVYLCASSLRRLNEQFFGPGTRLTVL.